This T cell receptor (beta chain) was identified during a study of blood T cells in healthy people across ages. Findings and limits, study-wide: Strong correlation existed between TCR beta diversity and naive T cell percentage.

There are a few counts of this clonotype. Its antigen is unidentified. The CDR3 is 13 residues long. Primers used in a second PCR of roughly 7 to 12 cycles were a sample-barcoded 5' primer and a J-beta primer mix. TCRdb re-called the 5' RACE reads through MiXCR, storing one row per CDR3 protein. This sample has around 2 million distinct CDR3 sequences, with approximately 39% found just once. In each sample, at least 6 million PBMCs were isolated. The rearrangement links TRBV12-2 to TRBJ2-7. TRBV12-2 has pseudogene status. The sequencing input was blood. This sequence originates from a human donor in good health. For the CDR3, the DNA is TGTGCAAGCCGCGCGTTATTGGTGCGGGAGCAGTACTTC. Amino acid sequence: CASRALLVREQYF.